One and the same sample provided the 16 T cell receptor beta chains below, sequenced in a study of cytomegalovirus exposure and HLA in healthy donors. Vbeta (60) and Jbeta (13) primers were used in the PCR. Here immunoSEQ multiplex PCR was the method, and the copy in TCRdb shows in-frame clones only, minus some. The data contain about 110,000 clones, roughly 80% of them singletons. The sample comprised PBMCs. Receptor source: a female donor in good health and CMV-seropositive.

This chain joins TRBV6-1 and TRBJ2-7; D uncertain. Germline CDR1 and CDR2: MNHNS and SASEGT. The V gene lost 7 bases and the J gene lost 0 bases, with 13 bases spanning the gap. The CDR3 has 14 residues. The CDR3 DNA is TGTGCCAGCACCGACATACCTTACTCCTACGAGCAGTACTTC. It encodes CASTDIPYSYEQYF.

The rearrangement joins TRBV7-2 to TRBJ1-2; the match to TRBD1 covers 7 bases. Per germline, CDR1 SGHTA and CDR2 FQGNSA. V trimming: 4 bases; J trimming: 6 bases; junction bases outside the gene matches: 11. This CDR3 is 15 amino acids long. Written as DNA, the CDR3 is TGTGCCAGCAGCTCCTACAGGGGTGGGGTAGATGGCTACACCTTC. Its protein is CASSSYRGGVDGYTF.

A few counts support this clone. The V gene is TRBV18, the J gene TRBJ2-3; TRBD2 agrees at 15 bases. Trimming removed 0 bases from V and 1 base from J; junction bases left unmatched: 2. Per the germline V gene, CDR1 is KGHSH and CDR2 is LQKENI. This CDR3 has 18 amino acids. Written as DNA, the CDR3 is TGTGCCAGCTCACCACCGGGACTAGCGGGGGGTGGCACAGATACGCAGTATTTT. Protein sequence: CASSPPGLAGGGTDTQYF.

This clone was observed a few times. J is TRBJ2-7 and V is TRBV7-9; D may be TRBD1 (6 bases). V lost 4 bases and J lost 3, with 13 bases in between. This CDR3 is 14 amino acids long. Germline V gene data show CDR1 as SEHNR and CDR2 as FQNEAQ (reference sequence). The CDR3 nucleotides are TGTGCCAGCAGCTCTCCGGGACACCTCTACGAGCAGTACTTC. As protein: CASSSPGHLYEQYF.

This clone was recorded only once. The V call is TRBV11-2, the J call TRBJ2-7; maybe TRBD1 (7 bases). The CDR3 is 16 amino acids. The V end was cut by 5 bases, the J end by 2 bases, with 19 bases between. The germline V gene encodes CDR1 SGHAT and CDR2 FQNNGV. CDR3 in DNA: TGTGCCAGCAGCCTTACCCGAGGAGGGGGCCCCTACGAGCAGTACTTC. Protein product: CASSLTRGGGPYEQYF.

The V and J genes are TRBV6-5 and TRBJ2-7; possible D gene TRBD1, 6 bases. Germline loops: CDR1 MNHEY, CDR2 SVGAGI. V shed 5 bases and J shed 3 bases, with 14 bases lying between them. This CDR3 comprises 14 residues. CDR3 DNA: TGTGCCAGCAGTCCGATTTCAGGGGACTACGAGCAGTACTTC. It yields the protein CASSPISGDYEQYF.

Turning to this clone: Other nucleotide sequences in the sample specify the same CDR3. The CDR3 nucleotides read TGTGCCAGCAGTGTTCAGGGGACAGATACGCAGTATTTT. This translates into CASSVQGTDTQYF. The V call is TRBV2, the J call TRBJ2-3, with a tentative D call TRBD1 (6 bases). This CDR3 comprises 13 residues. V dropped 4 bases and J dropped 3 bases, with 8 bases sitting between them. CDR1 is SNHLY, CDR2 FYNNEI, per germline. Supplemented by reference TRBV2 and TRBJ2-3, the full variable domain reads EPEVTQTPSHQVTQMGQEVILRCVPISNHLYFYWYRQILGQKVEFLVSFYNNEISEKSEIFDDQFSVERPDGSNFTLKIRSTKLEDSAMYFCASSVQGTDTQYFGPGTRLTVL.

CDR3 amino acids: CASSINGNTGELFF. The CDR3 DNA sequence: TGTGCCAGTAGTATTAACGGGAACACCGGGGAGCTGTTTTTT. The chain is built from TRBV19 and TRBJ2-2; unclear D gene. The length of the CDR3 is 14 residues. V gave up 3 bases and J gave up 1 base, with 6 bases separating them. Looked up from germline, CDR1 is LNHDA and CDR2 is SQIVND (reference sequence).

The sample holds a few counts of this clone. In DNA, the CDR3 is TGTGCCAGCAGCTCCCAACCCGGAAACAGGGTGAGAGGCTACACCTTC. Translating it yields CASSSQPGNRVRGYTF. V usage is TRBV11-2 and J usage is TRBJ1-2, with D possibly being TRBD1 (6 bases). CDR1 and CDR2 (germline): SGHAT, FQNNGV. This CDR3 region has 16 residues. Trimming removed 4 bases from V and 8 bases from J, with 23 bases in between.

The CDR3 DNA reads TGTGCCACCAGCAGAGGGGACAGGGGCTACGAGCAGTACTTC. Encoded protein: CATSRGDRGYEQYF. The gene calls are TRBV15 and TRBJ2-7, with TRBD1 matching over 10 bases. Germline V gene lookup returns CDR1 LNHNV and CDR2 YYDKDF (reference sequence). The CDR3 runs to 14 residues. V gave up 1 base and J gave up 3 bases; unmatched junction bases: 0.

CDR3 sequence (DNA): TGTGCCCTGGGGGCCAAGGGGGCTAATGAAAAACTGTTTTTT. It translates to CALGAKGANEKLFF. This chain links TRBV30 with TRBJ1-4, with a possible D match to TRBD1 (6 bases). Trimming took off 8 bases at V and 3 bases at J, with 16 bases between the two ends. Germline values: CDR1 GTSNPN, CDR2 SVGIG (reference sequence). The CDR3 loop spans 14 amino acids.

The V and J genes are TRBV6-6 and TRBJ2-1, with D uncertain. The V end was cut by 5 bases, the J end by 8 bases, with 16 bases between. From germline, CDR1 is MNHNY and CDR2 SVGAGI (reference sequence). This CDR3 has 14 residues. CDR3 region: CASSPPPPGYEQFF. The CDR3 DNA is TGTGCCAGCAGTCCCCCACCACCTGGCTATGAGCAGTTCTTC.

The chain joins TRBV29-1 to TRBJ2-1; the D is unclear. The V and J ends lost 1 base and 9 bases respectively, with 19 bases between them. Germline V lookup: CDR1 SQVTM, CDR2 ANQGSEA. This CDR3 region has 15 residues. CDR3 sequence reads: CSVEVGRSRSSEQFF. In DNA, the CDR3 is TGCAGCGTTGAAGTAGGCAGAAGCCGCTCTAGTGAGCAGTTCTTC.

The CDR3 region has the DNA TGTGCCAGCAGTTACACAGGACAAAACACTGAAGCTTTCTTT. Translation: CASSYTGQNTEAFF. V is TRBV6-5 and J is TRBJ1-1; D is possibly TRBD1 (5 bases). The germline CDR1 and CDR2 sequences are MNHEY and SVGAGI. This CDR3 has 14 amino acids. The V gene lost 2 bases and the J gene lost 2 bases, with 9 bases spanning the gap.

The rearrangement uses TRBV30 and TRBJ2-1, with D perhaps TRBD2 (6 bases). Trimming took off 0 bases at V and 3 bases at J, with 18 bases between the two ends. This CDR3 has 17 residues. Germline assignment: CDR1 GTSNPN and CDR2 SVGIG (reference sequence). CDR3 sequence (DNA): TGTGCCTGGAGTGTAAGGGAGCATATGCGGGACTACAATGAGCAGTTCTTC. The encoded protein is CAWSVREHMRDYNEQFF.

This chain connects TRBV13 to TRBJ1-6; D remains unclear. Trimming left V 5 bases short and J 7 bases short, with 21 bases between. Germline-derived CDR1 and CDR2 are PRHDT and FYEKMQ (reference sequence). The CDR3 is made up of 17 amino acids. CDR3 protein: CASSGVGERNKNSPLHF. The CDR3 nucleotides are TGTGCCAGCAGCGGAGTCGGAGAGAGAAACAAAAATTCACCCCTCCACTTT.